One sample yielded the 16 T cell receptor beta chains listed below, sequenced in a study of T cells in Graves' hyperthyroidism and ophthalmopathy. RNA transcripts provided the source from which TCR beta CDR3 regions were amplified. TCR CDR3 underwent first-round RT-PCR with the HTBI primer set. MiXCR, applied by TCRdb to the multiplex PCR reads, yields one record per CDR3 protein. Altogether around 300,000 distinct CDR3 sequences are present, around 15% being singletons, with the ten largest covering 7% to 9%. The sequenced sample consisted of blood. These receptors all come from a middle-aged woman with Graves' hyperthyroidism.

In this sample, this clonotype turned up many times. J is TRBJ1-1 and V is TRBV27, with a possible D match to TRBD1 (6 bases). The CDR3 length is 12 residues. Trimming took 3 bases from V and 7 from J, leaving 9 bases between them. The germline gives CDR1 MNHEY, CDR2 SMNVEV (reference sequence). CDR3 DNA sequence: TGTGCCAGCAGTTTCGGGGGCCATGAAGCTTTCTTT. Protein product: CASSFGGHEAFF.

The rearrangement joins TRBV11-2 to TRBJ2-2; 7 nucleotides match TRBD1. CDR1 SGHAT and CDR2 FQNNGV come from the germline V gene. The CDR3 has 14 amino acids. V was pared by 2 bases and J by 6 bases, with 3 bases of the junction left unmatched. CDR3 bases: TGTGCCAGCAGCTTACAGGGACAGTCCGGGGAGCTGTTTTTT. Its translation is CASSLQGQSGELFF. The complete variable domain, with remaining parts taken from reference TRBV11-2 and TRBJ2-2, reads EAGVAQSPRYKIIEKRQSVAFWCNPISGHATLYWYQQILGQGPKLLIQFQNNGVVDDSQLPKDRFSAERLKGVDSTLKIQPAKLEDSAVYLCASSLQGQSGELFFGEGSRLTVL.

The rearrangement links TRBV10-3 to TRBJ2-4; perhaps TRBD2 as D (6 bases). The germline CDR1 and CDR2 sequences are ENHRY and SYGVKD. The CDR3 has 17 amino acids. V lost 6 bases and J lost 3, with 21 bases in between. In DNA form, the CDR3 reads TGTGCCATCAGCCAATCTCGCACTAGCAAGGGCAAAAACATTCAGTACTTC. Translated, it gives CAISQSRTSKGKNIQYF.

This clonotype was counted many times. J is TRBJ1-2 and V is TRBV28, with 7 bases aligning to TRBD1. CDR3 length: 14 residues. The V gene end was trimmed by 7 bases and the J gene end by 6 bases; junction bases not matched to a gene: 11. Germline V gives CDR1 MDHEN, CDR2 SYDVKM. CDR3 region: CASTSTNRGHGYTF. The DNA for the CDR3 is TGTGCCAGCACTTCGACAAACAGGGGCCATGGCTACACCTTC.

This clonotype came up many times. The CDR3 reads CSVDGNYGYTF. In DNA form, the CDR3 reads TGCAGCGTCGACGGCAACTATGGCTACACCTTC. V is TRBV29-1 and J is TRBJ1-2; no definite D call. The CDR3 has 11 amino acids. With 6 bases removed from V and 2 bases from J, the gap between germline ends came to 7 bases. The germline gives CDR1 SQVTM, CDR2 ANQGSEA.

This clonotype was counted between two and nine times. The chain employs TRBV11-1 and TRBJ2-1; D is uncertain. This CDR3 contains 11 residues. The germline V gene has CDR1 SGHAT and CDR2 FQDESV (reference sequence). V gave up 2 bases and J gave up 13 bases, with 9 bases separating them. The CDR3 DNA follows: TGTGCCAGCAGCTTACGAACAGAACAGTTCTTC. This codes for CASSLRTEQFF.

At least ten counts were recorded for this clonotype. The chain couples TRBV29-1 to TRBJ2-3, with TRBD1 matching 11 bases. V was clipped by 5 bases and J by 2 bases; unmatched bases: 9. The CDR3 length is 16 residues. Germline CDR1 reads SQVTM; CDR2 reads ANQGSEA. DNA of the CDR3: TGCAGCGTTAAAGGTGGGGACAGGGGGTCCACAGATACGCAGTATTTT. Translation: CSVKGGDRGSTDTQYF.

This clonotype occurred many times. The chain links TRBV12-3 or TRBV12-4 to TRBJ2-2; 7 nucleotides agree with TRBD1. This CDR3 has 13 amino acids. The trim removed 6 bases at V and 13 bases at J, leaving 11 bases unmatched. CDR3 bases: TGTGCCAGCAGCCAAACAACGGGACAGACGCTGTTTTTT. This translates into CASSQTTGQTLFF.

This clonotype was counted at least ten times. The gene calls are TRBV10-3 and TRBJ1-5; 7 bases agree with TRBD1. V shed 6 bases, J shed 5 bases, and the junction held 10 bases outside the gene matches. CDR3 length: 15 residues. CDR1 and CDR2 from the germline V gene are ENHRY and SYGVKD. The CDR3 protein is CAISMTGSEDQPQHF. CDR3 nucleotides: TGTGCCATCAGCATGACAGGGTCTGAAGATCAGCCCCAGCATTTT.

This clonotype showed up just a few times. The V call is TRBV6-5, the J call TRBJ1-4, with D uncertain. V gave up 2 bases and J gave up 6 bases, with 7 bases separating them. There are 13 residues in the CDR3. Germline V gene lookup returns CDR1 MNHEY and CDR2 SVGAGI. CDR3 nucleotides: TGTGCCAGCAGTTACATTGCGGATGAAAAACTGTTTTTT. It specifies CASSYIADEKLFF.

This clonotype has at least ten counts. The chain is built from TRBV6-1 and TRBJ2-7, with 10 bases matching TRBD2. V shed 5 bases, J shed 0 bases, and the junction held 4 bases outside the gene matches. The germline CDR1 and CDR2 sequences are MNHNS and SASEGT. This CDR3 has 15 amino acids. DNA for the CDR3: TGTGCCAGCAGTCCACGGACTAGCGGCTCCTACGAGCAGTACTTC. It encodes CASSPRTSGSYEQYF.

This clonotype was seen repeatedly, ten times or more. The chain's CDR3 is CSASPATGADYNEQFF. The CDR3 DNA reads as TGCAGTGCTAGTCCGGCGACAGGGGCGGACTACAATGAGCAGTTCTTC. The chain has TRBV20-1 and TRBJ2-1; TRBD1 matches 8 bases. With 3 bases clipped from V and 3 bases from J, the junction kept 10 bases outside the gene matches. There are 16 residues in the CDR3. The V gene's germline CDR1 is DFQATT and CDR2 SNEGSKA (reference sequence).

In its sample, this clonotype was seen many times. V is TRBV18 and J is TRBJ2-1; D is unresolved. The CDR3 is 12 amino acids. Germline CDR1 KGHSH, CDR2 LQKENI. The V and J ends lost 4 bases and 1 base respectively, with 2 bases between them. The CDR3 protein is CASSLSYNEQFF. The CDR3 coding sequence is TGTGCCAGCTCACTTTCCTACAATGAGCAGTTCTTC.

This clonotype was counted ten times or more. At one end, the junction sequence differs from germline, possibly due to a read error. This chain links TRBV2 with TRBJ2-7; maybe TRBD1 (6 bases). CDR3 length: 14 amino acids. From germline, CDR1 is SNHLY and CDR2 FYNNEI. In DNA, the CDR3 is TGTGCCAGAAGTGACCCGGGACAAACCTACGAGCAGTACTTC. Translated: CARSDPGQTYEQYF.

Ten or more counts support this clonotype. This chain joins TRBV5-6 and TRBJ1-1; 9 nucleotides line up with TRBD1. Germline CDR1 is SGHDT and CDR2 is YYEEEE. There are 19 residues in the CDR3. Losses at the gene ends were 3 bases for V and 2 bases for J; bases not matched to a gene: 17. The CDR3 loop is CASSSQLLLPGQGNTEAFF. CDR3 bases: TGTGCCAGCAGCTCACAACTACTTCTACCGGGACAGGGAAACACTGAAGCTTTCTTT.

The V and J genes are TRBV25-1 and TRBJ2-2; TRBD2 agrees at 14 bases. The germline gives CDR1 MGHDK, CDR2 SYGVNS. This CDR3 region has 18 residues. The J segment lost 5 bases and the V segment lost 4 bases, leaving 9 bases of the junction unmatched. The CDR3 nucleotides read TGTGCCAGCAGTGCCTCCCCCGGGACTAGCGGGAGAACCGGGGAGCTGTTTTTT. It yields the protein CASSASPGTSGRTGELFF.